A single sample gave rise to the 23 T cell receptor beta chains below, sequenced in a study of blood T cell repertoires in COVID-19. Assay: immunoSEQ multiplex PCR; the TCRdb copy retains only in-frame clones and omits some. The profile shows tens of thousands of clones, 88% of them singletons. Sequenced: peripheral blood. The receptors come from a man aged 45 to 65 with active COVID-19.

The chain has TRBV6-5 and TRBJ2-3; D not certain. CDR1 is MNHEY, CDR2 SVGAGI, per germline. Trimming pared 5 bases from V and 5 bases from J, leaving 5 bases between. This CDR3 spans 11 amino acids. CDR3 loop: CASSTGDTQYF. For the CDR3, the DNA is TGTGCCAGCAGTACGGGAGATACGCAGTATTTT.

This chain connects TRBV3-1 (or the pseudogene TRBV3-2) to TRBJ2-2; D is unclear. Germline V CDR1 and CDR2: LGHDT, YNNKEL (reference sequence). V dropped 3 bases and J dropped 0 bases, with 8 bases sitting between them. The CDR3 contains 15 residues. The CDR3 nucleotides are TGTGCCAGCAGCCAGCGAGGAACGAACACCGGGGAGCTGTTTTTT. Encoded protein: CASSQRGTNTGELFF.

The chain has TRBV2 and TRBJ2-7, with D possibly matching TRBD1 (5 bases). In germline, CDR1 is SNHLY, CDR2 FYNNEI. This CDR3 is built from 12 residues. Trimming pared 7 bases from V and 5 bases from J, leaving 12 bases between. The CDR3 protein is CASNPDSDEQYF. The CDR3 DNA reads as TGTGCCAGCAACCCAGACAGTGACGAGCAGTACTTC.

The gene calls are TRBV9 and TRBJ1-1, with D possibly being TRBD1 (5 bases). The length of the CDR3 is 15 residues. Germline CDR1 is SGDLS and CDR2 is YYNGEE. V lost 0 bases to trimming and J lost 5 bases, with 14 bases between them. CDR3 DNA: TGTGCCAGCAGCGTAGTTGGCAGGGCGGGGACTGAAGCTTTCTTT. It specifies CASSVVGRAGTEAFF.

The chain combines TRBV7-3 with TRBJ2-1; unclear D gene. The V gene lost 4 bases and the J gene lost 0 bases, with 10 bases spanning the gap. Germline-derived CDR1 and CDR2 are SGHTA and FQGTGA. This CDR3 is built from 15 residues. CDR3 in DNA: TGTGCCAGCAGCTCGACTTTTAGCTCCTACAATGAGCAGTTCTTC. Protein sequence: CASSSTFSSYNEQFF. The variable domain in full, with the rest retrieved from reference TRBV7-3 and TRBJ2-1, is GAGVSQTPSNKVTEKGKYVELRCDPISGHTALYWYRQSLGQGPEFLIYFQGTGAADDSGLPNDRFFAVRPEGSVSTLKIQRTERGDSAVYLCASSSTFSSYNEQFFGPGTRLTVL.

The V and J genes are TRBV13 and TRBJ2-7, with TRBD2 matching over 9 bases. V lost 8 bases and J lost 6; bases outside the gene matches: 14. CDR3 length: 15 amino acids. CDR1 is PRHDT and CDR2 is FYEKMQ in the germline V gene (reference sequence). The CDR3 nucleotides read TGTGCCAGCCGAAAACCGGGACTAGCTCAATCCGAGCAGTACTTC. Amino acids: CASRKPGLAQSEQYF.

The chain has TRBV6-5 and TRBJ1-1, with D unclear. Trimming took 4 bases from V and 1 from J, leaving 10 bases between them. The CDR3 loop spans 14 amino acids. Germline-derived CDR1 and CDR2 are MNHEY and SVGAGI. The CDR3 DNA follows: TGTGCCAGCAGTTTTACGGTGAGGAACACTGAAGCTTTCTTT. Translated: CASSFTVRNTEAFF.

The rearrangement links TRBV5-8 to TRBJ1-4; TRBD1 is a possible D gene (6 bases). V lost 2 bases and J lost 5, with 13 bases in between. Germline CDR1 is SGHTS and CDR2 is YDEGEE. The CDR3 runs 15 residues. The DNA of the CDR3 is TGTGCCAGCAGCTTCGGGATGACAGGAAATGAAAAACTGTTTTTT. Translated: CASSFGMTGNEKLFF. The entire variable domain, with the rest obtained from reference TRBV5-8 and TRBJ1-4, is as follows: EAGVTQSPTHLIKTRGQQATLRCSPISGHTSVYWYQQALGLGLQFLLWYDEGEERNRGNFPPRFSGRQFPNYSSELNVNALELEDSALYLCASSFGMTGNEKLFFGSGTQLSVL.

The rearrangement joins TRBV19 to TRBJ2-7; D not certain. Deletions cut 7 bases from V and 1 base from J, with 11 bases between. CDR1 is LNHDA, CDR2 SQIVND, per germline (reference sequence). CDR3 length: 13 residues. CDR3 residues: CASKTRQSYEQYF. In nucleotides, the CDR3 is TGTGCCAGTAAAACGAGGCAATCCTACGAGCAGTACTTC.

The CDR3 DNA is TGTGCCAGCTCACCCACATCGTTACAGGGGGTGTCTGAAGCTTTCTTT. It specifies CASSPTSLQGVSEAFF. The chain has TRBV18 and TRBJ1-1; TRBD1 matches 8 bases. Trimming took 3 bases from V and 6 from J; bases not matched to a gene: 12. The CDR3 is 16 amino acids. The germline CDR1 and CDR2 sequences are KGHSH and LQKENI. Complete variable domain (other parts from reference TRBV18 and TRBJ1-1): NAGVMQNPRHLVRRRGQEARLRCSPMKGHSHVYWYRQLPEEGLKFMVYLQKENIIDESGMPKERFSAEFPKEGPSILRIQQVVRGDSAAYFCASSPTSLQGVSEAFFGQGTRLTVV.

The J gene is TRBJ2-2, the V gene TRBV7-9; TRBD2 matches at 12 bases. CDR1 and CDR2 (germline): SEHNR, FQNEAQ (reference sequence). The CDR3 consists of 17 residues. V lost 6 bases, J lost 2 bases, and 7 bases stayed unmatched. CDR3 amino acids: CASSTTSGGLNTGELFF. The CDR3 DNA reads as TGTGCCAGCAGTACAACTAGCGGGGGGCTAAACACCGGGGAGCTGTTTTTT.

The rearrangement joins TRBV6-5 to TRBJ1-1, with D tentatively TRBD1 (5 bases). The CDR3 length is 14 residues. In germline, CDR1 is MNHEY, CDR2 SVGAGI. V lost 8 bases and J lost 0, with 13 bases in between. The CDR3 loop is CASLETAMNTEAFF. CDR3 nucleotides: TGTGCCAGCCTCGAGACAGCAATGAACACTGAAGCTTTCTTT.

The genes are TRBV5-6 and TRBJ1-1, with a tentative D call TRBD1 (6 bases). The CDR3 spans 13 residues. Trimming pared 0 bases from V and 11 bases from J, leaving 14 bases between. Germline CDR1 reads SGHDT; CDR2 reads YYEEEE. The CDR3 spells CASSLGVGGHAFF. The CDR3 DNA sequence: TGTGCCAGCAGCTTGGGTGTGGGGGGGCATGCTTTCTTT.

Written as DNA, the CDR3 is TGTGCCTGGACCGAGGGGCTAGCGGGAGTCTCCGCACGAGCTACGCAGTATTTT. Protein sequence: CAWTEGLAGVSARATQYF. This chain uses TRBV30 with TRBJ2-3, with 10 bases lining up with TRBD2. Germline V gives CDR1 GTSNPN, CDR2 SVGIG (reference sequence). The CDR3 loop spans 18 amino acids. V lost 4 bases and J lost 8; bases outside the gene matches: 21.

This clone was seen more than once but under ten times. The CDR3 bases are TGTGCCAGTAGTGGGGACAGGGCCCAGCCCCAGCATTTT. Its protein is CASSGDRAQPQHF. The chain joins TRBV19 to TRBJ1-5; 9 bases map to TRBD1. The CDR3 runs 13 residues. V was clipped by 5 bases and J by 7 bases; unmatched bases: 3. Per the germline V gene, CDR1 is LNHDA and CDR2 is SQIVND (reference sequence).

The chain carries TRBV9 and TRBJ2-1; D remains ambiguous. CDR3 length: 12 residues. Germline values: CDR1 SGDLS, CDR2 YYNGEE. Trimming took 3 bases from V and 9 from J, leaving 10 bases between them. The CDR3 reads CASSGLTPEQFF. The DNA of the CDR3 is TGTGCCAGCAGCGGCCTTACACCTGAGCAGTTCTTC.

This chain connects TRBV10-1 to TRBJ2-1, with TRBD2 identical over 8 bases. This CDR3 has 15 residues. The germline V gene has CDR1 WNHNN and CDR2 SYGVQD (reference sequence). V lost 3 bases and J lost 6; bases outside the gene matches: 7. CDR3 bases: TGCGCCAGCAGTGAAAGGCTAAGCGGGAGCAATGAGCAGTTCTTC. Its translation: CASSERLSGSNEQFF.

Only one count was recorded for this clone. V and J are TRBV15 and TRBJ2-5, with 7 nucleotides matching TRBD1. V lost 5 bases and J lost 5; bases outside the gene matches: 5. Germline-derived CDR1 and CDR2 are LNHNV and YYDKDF (reference sequence). The CDR3 has 13 amino acids. The CDR3 is CATSWIRGETQYF. The CDR3 DNA reads TGTGCCACCAGCTGGATCAGGGGGGAGACCCAGTACTTC. Filled out from reference TRBV15 and TRBJ2-5, the complete variable domain reads DAMVIQNPRYQVTQFGKPVTLSCSQTLNHNVMYWYQQKSSQAPKLLFHYYDKDFNNEADTPDNFQSRRPNTSFCFLDIRSPGLGDTAMYLCATSWIRGETQYFGPGTRLLVL.

The rearrangement links TRBV24-1 to TRBJ2-1, with TRBD2 matching over 9 bases. V trimming: 2 bases; J trimming: 7 bases; junction bases outside the gene matches: 5. This CDR3 is built from 15 residues. The germline gives CDR1 KGHDR, CDR2 SFDVKD. CDR3 in amino acids: CATSDSTSGANEQFF. The CDR3 coding sequence is TGTGCCACCAGTGATTCGACTAGCGGAGCTAATGAGCAGTTCTTC.

The chain links TRBV12-3 or TRBV12-4 to TRBJ1-1; D remains unclear. The V end lost 5 bases, the J end lost 3 bases, and 7 bases lay between the germline ends. The CDR3 has 12 amino acids. The CDR3 sequence is CASSTAYTEAFF. The DNA of the CDR3 is TGTGCCAGCAGTACAGCATACACTGAAGCTTTCTTT.

The V call is TRBV19, the J call TRBJ1-2; D remains ambiguous. The ends were cut back, 4 bases at V and 4 bases at J, with 19 bases in the middle. The length of the CDR3 is 16 residues. CDR1 is LNHDA, CDR2 SQIVND, per germline (reference sequence). CDR3 nucleotides: TGTGCCAGTAGTACCTACACGACCCGGAGCGGCTATGGCTACACCTTC. Translation gives CASSTYTTRSGYGYTF.

The chain combines TRBV5-1 with TRBJ1-1, with D perhaps matching TRBD1 (5 bases). Per the germline V gene, CDR1 is SGHRS and CDR2 is YFSETQ. Deletions cut 1 base from V and 4 bases from J, with 11 bases between. The CDR3 spans 14 residues. The DNA of the CDR3 is TGCGCCAGCAGCTTGAAAGGGGCAGGCACTGAAGCTTTCTTT. As protein: CASSLKGAGTEAFF.

This rearrangement joins TRBV6-2 or TRBV6-3 to TRBJ1-2; D perhaps matches TRBD1 (6 bases). The CDR3 loop spans 17 amino acids. V was cut by 4 bases and J by 3 bases, with 21 bases left in between. CDR1 is MNHEY and CDR2 is SVGEGT in the germline V gene. In nucleotides, the CDR3 is TGTGCCAGCAGTTTCAGGATCTCAGGGGTTCAAGACTATGGCTACACCTTC. This codes for CASSFRISGVQDYGYTF.